This T cell receptor beta chain was found in a study of T cells in Graves' hyperthyroidism and ophthalmopathy. For the study at large: Blood from the periphery was taken at initial diagnosis, before any treatment.

Study-wide points: Researchers found most expanded thyroid clonotypes above 0.001 in blood as well.

Researchers took RNA transcripts and amplified the TCR beta CDR3 regions from them. First-round RT-PCR targeting the TCR CDR3 was performed with the HTBI primer set. TCRdb redid the calling of the multiplex PCR reads with MiXCR, one entry per CDR3 protein. This repertoire shows some 200,000 distinct CDR3 sequences, roughly 17% found once; its top ten account for approximately 50%. Patients were excluded because of uncontrolled infection, other autoimmune disease, pregnancy or lactation. This clonotype was counted ten times or more. The target antigen is unknown. The sample was blood. This clonotype was sampled from a man between 50 and 59 years old with Graves' hyperthyroidism.

The CDR3 spells CASSPGGGMLYEQYF. Written as DNA, the CDR3 is TGTGCCAGCAGCCCAGGGGGGGGGATGCTTTACGAGCAGTACTTC. The V gene is TRBV7-2, the J gene TRBJ2-7; D may correspond to TRBD1 or TRBD2 (7 bases each). The germline V gene has CDR1 SGHTA and CDR2 FQGNSA. CDR3 length: 15 amino acids. V dropped 5 bases and J dropped 4 bases, with 18 bases sitting between them. Full variable domain (missing parts from reference TRBV7-2 and TRBJ2-7): GAGVSQSPSNKVTEKGKDVELRCDPISGHTALYWYRQSLGQGLEFLIYFQGNSAPDKSGLPSDRFSAERTGGSVSTLTIQRTQQEDSAVYLCASSPGGGMLYEQYFGPGTRLTVT.